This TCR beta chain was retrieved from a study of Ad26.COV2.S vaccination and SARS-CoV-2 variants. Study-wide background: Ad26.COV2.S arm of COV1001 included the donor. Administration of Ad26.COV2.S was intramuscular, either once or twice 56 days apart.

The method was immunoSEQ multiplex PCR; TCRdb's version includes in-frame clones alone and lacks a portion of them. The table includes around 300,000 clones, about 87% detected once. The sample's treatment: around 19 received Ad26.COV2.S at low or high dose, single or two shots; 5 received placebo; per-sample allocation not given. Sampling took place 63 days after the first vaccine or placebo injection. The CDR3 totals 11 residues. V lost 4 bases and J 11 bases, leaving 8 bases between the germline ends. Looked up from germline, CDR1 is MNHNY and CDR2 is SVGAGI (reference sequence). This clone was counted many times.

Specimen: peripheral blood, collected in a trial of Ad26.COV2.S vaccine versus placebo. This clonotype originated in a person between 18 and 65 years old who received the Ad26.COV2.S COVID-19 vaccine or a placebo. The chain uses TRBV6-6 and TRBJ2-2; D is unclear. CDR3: CASSLVGELFF. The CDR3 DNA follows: TGTGCCAGCAGTTTAGTGGGTGAGCTGTTTTTT.